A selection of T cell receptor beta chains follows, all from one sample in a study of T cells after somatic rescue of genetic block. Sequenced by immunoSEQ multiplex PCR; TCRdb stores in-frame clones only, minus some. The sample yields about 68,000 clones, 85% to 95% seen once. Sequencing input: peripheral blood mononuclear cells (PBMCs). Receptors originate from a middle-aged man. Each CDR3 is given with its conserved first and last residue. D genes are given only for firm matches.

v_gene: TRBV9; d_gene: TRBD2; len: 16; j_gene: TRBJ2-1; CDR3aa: CASSVQAGGPINEQFF
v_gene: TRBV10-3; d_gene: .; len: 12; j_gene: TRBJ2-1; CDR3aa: CATALANNEQFF
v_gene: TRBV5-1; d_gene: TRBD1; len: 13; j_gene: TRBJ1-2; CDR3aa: CASSLGQGAGYTF
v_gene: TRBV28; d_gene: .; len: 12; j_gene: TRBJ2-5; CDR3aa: CASSLRVGTQYF
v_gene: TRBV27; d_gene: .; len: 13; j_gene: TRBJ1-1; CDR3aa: CASSLAGNTEAFF
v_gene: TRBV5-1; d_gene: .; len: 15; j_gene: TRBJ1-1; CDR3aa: CASSLVTGQFTEAFF
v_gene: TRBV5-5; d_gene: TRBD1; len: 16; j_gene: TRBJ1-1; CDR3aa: CASSMTGTRTSTSGFF
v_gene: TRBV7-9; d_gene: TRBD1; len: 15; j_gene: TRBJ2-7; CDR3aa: CASSLVPGGIYEQYF
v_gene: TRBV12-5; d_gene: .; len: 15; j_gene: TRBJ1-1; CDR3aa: CASGLVLGRGTEAFF
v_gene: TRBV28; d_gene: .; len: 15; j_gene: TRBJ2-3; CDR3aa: CASRRKDRSTDTQYF
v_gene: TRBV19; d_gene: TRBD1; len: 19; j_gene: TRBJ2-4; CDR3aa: CASSITGTGGSLRKNIQYF
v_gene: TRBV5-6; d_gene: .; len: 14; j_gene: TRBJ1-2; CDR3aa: CASSRRAPDYGYTF
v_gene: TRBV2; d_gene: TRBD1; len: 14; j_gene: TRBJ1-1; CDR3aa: CASSDTGENTEAFF
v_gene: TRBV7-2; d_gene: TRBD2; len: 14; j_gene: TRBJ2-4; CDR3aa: CASSFPGLAAPQYF
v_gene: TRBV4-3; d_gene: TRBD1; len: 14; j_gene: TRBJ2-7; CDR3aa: CASSQAQGPYEQYF
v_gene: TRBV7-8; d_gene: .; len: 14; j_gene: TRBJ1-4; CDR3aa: CASSFSEFNEKLFF
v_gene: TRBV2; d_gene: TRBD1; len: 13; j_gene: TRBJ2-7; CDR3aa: CASTGTGTYEQYF
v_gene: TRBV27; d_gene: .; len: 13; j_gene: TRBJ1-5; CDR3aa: CASSSSVSQPQHF
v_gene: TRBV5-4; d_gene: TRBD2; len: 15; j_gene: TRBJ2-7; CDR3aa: CASSLRTSGGYEQYF
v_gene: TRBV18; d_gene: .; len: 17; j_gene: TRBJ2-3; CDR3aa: CASSPPRSRASTDTQYF
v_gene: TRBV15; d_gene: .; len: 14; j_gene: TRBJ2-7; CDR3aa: CATSRDPGRLGQYF
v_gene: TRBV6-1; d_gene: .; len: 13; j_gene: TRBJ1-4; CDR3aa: CASSEAQHEKLFF
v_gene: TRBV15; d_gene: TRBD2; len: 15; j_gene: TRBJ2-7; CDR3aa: CATRAHGTSGYEQYF
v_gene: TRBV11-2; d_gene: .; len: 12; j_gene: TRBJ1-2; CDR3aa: CASSLDLYRYTF